What follows are 3 T cell receptor beta chains derived from one specimen sequenced in a study of blood T cell repertoires in COVID-19. Assay: immunoSEQ multiplex PCR; the TCRdb copy retains only in-frame clones and omits some. Among 120,000 to 150,000 clones, 84% were seen once, and the ten largest hold about 3.4%. Sequencing input: PBMCs or T cells enriched from blood (not recorded which). Receptor source: a woman aged 45-65 years with acute COVID-19.

The DNA for the CDR3 is TGTGCCAGCAGCCAAGTCAGGGTCGAGACCCAGTACTTC. This sequence encodes CASSQVRVETQYF. The chain links TRBV14 to TRBJ2-5; maybe TRBD1 (5 bases). CDR1 and CDR2 (germline): SGHDN, FVKESK. V gave up 1 base and J gave up 5 bases, with 8 bases separating them. The CDR3 totals 13 residues.

This clone was detected a few times. The gene calls are TRBV7-2 and TRBJ1-1, with a weak D call TRBD1 (6 bases). This CDR3 region has 15 residues. V gave up 5 bases and J gave up 3 bases, with 16 bases separating them. In germline, CDR1 is SGHTA, CDR2 FQGNSA. CDR3 in DNA: TGTGCCAGCAGCCCCGGGGGGCGCGTGGACACTGAAGCTTTCTTT. Translating it yields CASSPGGRVDTEAFF.

The CDR3 DNA reads TGTGCCATCAGTGGACAGGTCCCAAACACTGAAGCTTTCTTT. This sequence encodes CAISGQVPNTEAFF. The V and J genes are TRBV10-3 and TRBJ1-1, with TRBD1 as a possible D gene (6 bases). The CDR3 covers 14 residues. V gave up 4 bases and J gave up 2 bases, with 11 bases separating them. Germline CDR1 is ENHRY and CDR2 is SYGVKD.